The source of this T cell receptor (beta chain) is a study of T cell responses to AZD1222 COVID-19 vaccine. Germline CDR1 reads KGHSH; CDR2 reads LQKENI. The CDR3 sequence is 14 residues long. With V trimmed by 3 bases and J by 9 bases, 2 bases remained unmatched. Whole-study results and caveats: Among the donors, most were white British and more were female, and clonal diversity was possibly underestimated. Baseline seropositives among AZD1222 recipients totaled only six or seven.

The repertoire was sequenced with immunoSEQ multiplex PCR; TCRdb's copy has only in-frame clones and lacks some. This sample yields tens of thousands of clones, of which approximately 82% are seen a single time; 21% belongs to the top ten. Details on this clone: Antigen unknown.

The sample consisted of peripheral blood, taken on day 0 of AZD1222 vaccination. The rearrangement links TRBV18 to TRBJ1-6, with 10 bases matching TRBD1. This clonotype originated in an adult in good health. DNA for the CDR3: TGTGCCAGCTCACCGGGACAGGGGATTTCACCCCTCCACTTT. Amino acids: CASSPGQGISPLHF.